This T cell receptor (beta chain) was retrieved from a study of blood T cells in healthy people across ages. Trimming took off 10 bases at V and 0 bases at J, with 13 bases between the two ends. The germline V gene encodes CDR1 MNHEY and CDR2 SVGEGT. The CDR3 spans 13 residues. PBMCs were isolated at a quantity of at least 7 million per sample. Study-wide points: Long-lived and aged donors differed, with more naive CD4+ cells and higher diversity in the long-lived.

Through a sample-barcoded 5' primer and a J-beta primer mix, a second PCR was run for roughly 6 to 11 cycles. Through a template-switch adaptor with 12 random nucleotides, each cDNA molecule received a tag. TCRdb called the 5' RACE reads again in MiXCR, with one record for every CDR3 protein. This sample has hundreds of thousands of distinct CDR3 sequences, with roughly 46% found just once. Remarks on this clonotype: Its antigen is still unknown.

The clonotype originates from a man older than 75 in good health. The rearrangement uses TRBV6-2 or TRBV6-3 and TRBJ2-7; D ambiguous. The sample comprised blood. This chain's CDR3 is CATDGAPSYEQYF. DNA for the CDR3: TGTGCCACCGACGGAGCTCCCTCCTACGAGCAGTACTTC.